Listed below are T cell receptor beta chains from one sample, sequenced in a study of identifying expanded T cells in peripheral blood. TCRdb's copy holds only in-frame clones and misses some; the assay was immunoSEQ multiplex PCR. This table holds about 110,000 clones, about 89% found once. The material sequenced was blood. The receptors were sampled from a person aged 18-69 years in good health. Each CDR3 is given with its conserved first and last residue. Each record gives: clone size, V gene, J gene, CDR3 protein. Some rows mark clone size as missing; the rest say once, few, many or name a class of expanded clone.

>.|TRBV2|TRBJ2-7
CASLLPLTSEQYF
>.|TRBV6-6|TRBJ2-7
CASRRQGPYEQYF
>.|TRBV6-6|TRBJ2-2
CASRPGTSGNTGELFF
>.|TRBV4-1|TRBJ2-7
CASSQNPTGTELYEQYF
>.|TRBV5-5|TRBJ1-1
CASSPLGQGYLLSTEAFF
>few|TRBV7-9|TRBJ1-4
CASSFGTVEKLFF
>.|TRBV15|TRBJ1-1
CATEPGQANTEAFF
>few|TRBV7-9|TRBJ1-5
CASSGQGYQPQHF
>.|TRBV18|TRBJ1-6
CASSIGWPRSFSNSPLHF
>.|TRBV28|TRBJ1-3
CASSSGTVLFSGNTIYF